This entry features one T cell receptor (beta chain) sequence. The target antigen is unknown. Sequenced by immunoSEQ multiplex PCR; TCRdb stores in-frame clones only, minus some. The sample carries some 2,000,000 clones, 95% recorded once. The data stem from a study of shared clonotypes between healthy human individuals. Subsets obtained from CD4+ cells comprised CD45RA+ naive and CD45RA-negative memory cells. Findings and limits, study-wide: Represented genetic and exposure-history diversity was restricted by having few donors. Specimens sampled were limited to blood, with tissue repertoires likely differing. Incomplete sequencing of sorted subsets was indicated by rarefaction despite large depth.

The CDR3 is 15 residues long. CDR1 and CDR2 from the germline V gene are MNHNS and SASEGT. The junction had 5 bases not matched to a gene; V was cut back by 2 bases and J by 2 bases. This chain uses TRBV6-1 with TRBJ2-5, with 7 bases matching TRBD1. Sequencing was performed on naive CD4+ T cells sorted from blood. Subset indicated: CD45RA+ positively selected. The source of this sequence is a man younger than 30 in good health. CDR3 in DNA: TGTGCCAGCAGTGAAAACCAGGGACAGCAAGAGACCCAGTACTTC. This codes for CASSENQGQQETQYF.